This T cell receptor beta chain emerged from a study of blood T cell repertoires in COVID-19. Study details: Sites across the United States, Italy and Spain contributed samples from acute and convalescent COVID-19. T cells, B-cell-depleted T cells, or PBMCs provided the cDNA or gDNA that served as material.

Symptom resolution, clearance, or two negative PCRs marked donors in Cohort 3 as recovered. Original analysis: Amplification with reference gene primers provided the estimates of nucleated cell counts. Assay used: immunoSEQ multiplex PCR; TCRdb lists only in-frame clones, some missing. The DNA was the basis for D and trimming; V, J and clone size are from that table. This sample has roughly 180,000 clones, with roughly 85% found just once. The CDR3 runs 16 residues. Per germline, CDR1 SGHVS and CDR2 FQNEAQ. V trimming: 1 base; J trimming: 0 bases; junction bases outside the gene matches: 5. The sequenced material came from PBMCs or T cells enriched from blood (not recorded which). The TCR comes from a man aged 40-49 years who had recovered from COVID-19. This chain links TRBV7-8 with TRBJ1-1; 7 bases line up with TRBD1. CDR3 amino acids: CASSLVGTDLNTEAFF. The CDR3 DNA reads TGTGCCAGCAGCTTAGTCGGGACAGACTTGAACACTGAAGCTTTCTTT. The whole variable domain, filled in from reference TRBV7-8 and TRBJ1-1, reads GAGVSQSPRYKVAKRGQDVALRCDPISGHVSLFWYQQALGQGPEFLTYFQNEAQLDKSGLPSDRFFAERPEGSVSTLKIQRTQQEDSAVYLCASSLVGTDLNTEAFFGQGTRLTVV.